This T cell receptor (beta chain) was recovered during a study of blood T cell repertoires in COVID-19 (dated by TCRdb to 2019 to 2021). Background for the entire study: Samples covering the acute and convalescent phases of COVID-19 were provided by collaborators in the United States, Italy and Spain. The material from the prospective study consisted of cDNA or gDNA derived from T cells, B-cell-depleted T cells, or PBMCs. The dataset comprised deeply sampled blood TCRbeta repertoires from subjects exposed to, actively infected with, or recovered from COVID-19. The repertoires were released in a freely available public database meant as a resource for research on the immune response to SARS-CoV-2. The samples were drawn from the first 160 participants of the ongoing ImmuneRACE study and from 1,254 subjects provided by 6 global collaborators. Sample metadata almost always included a de-identified subject ID, COVID-19 status, age in years and sex. Where available, HLA class I and class II types were obtained from metadata supplied by the sample provider rather than from assay-based typing.

In the prospective study, participants were about 18 to 100 years old, resided in under 30 geographic areas of the United States, and were enrolled through a virtual design. In the prospective study, cohorts were assigned on the basis of participant-reported clinical history obtained from a screening survey and a study questionnaire. Recovered participants in ImmuneRACE Cohort 3 were defined as having two consecutive negative NP/OP PCR tests, clearance from a healthcare professional, or resolution of symptoms. Each participant in the prospective study had whole blood, serum and a nasopharyngeal or oropharyngeal swab collected by mobile phlebotomists. Additional blood draws and questionnaires over an approximately two-month period could optionally be provided by prospective study participants. Blood samples from the prospective study were shipped frozen or at room temperature prior to DNA extraction.

About this clone: It has no known antigen specificity. Base qualities are not recorded, but no much larger clone differs from it by a single base.

Spanning cysteine to phenylalanine, the CDR3 consists of 16 amino acids. The CDR3 DNA has 48 bases and is translated from base 1. V is pruned by 3 bases and J by 4 bases, leaving 3 bases of the junction without a gene match. CDR1 and CDR2, per the germline V gene, are LGHNA and YSLEER. TCRbeta CDR3 regions were amplified from genomic DNA by means of the immunoSEQ Assay, a bias-controlled multiplex PCR. Turning to the authors' computational methods: The number of nucleated cells in each sample was estimated by amplification of reference gene primers within the assay. To quantify the absolute abundance of each unique TCRbeta CDR3 rearrangement, sequence reads were collapsed and filtered. For each sample, productive Simpson clonality was calculated by taking the square root of Simpson's diversity index across productive rearrangements. The table was pulled from immuneACCESS by TCRdb, which kept in-frame rearrangements only. Such tables lose some clones; where checked, under half of the loss comes from unresolved V genes, and the rest has no known cause. The V and J calls and clone size are taken from that table; D and trimming were inferred from the DNA. The sample records approximately 200,000 clones, approximately 86% of which are singletons. Around 2.4% of the sample goes to the ten largest clones.

The full study reports these points: How much clinical and demographic metadata was included differed by source and by participant, and the metadata was provided uncurated.

The specimen was PBMCs or T cells enriched from blood (not recorded which). This TCR was recovered from a woman aged 25 to 39 who had recovered from COVID-19. The V gene is TRBV4-3 and the J gene is TRBJ2-7; the central 16 bases match TRBD2. The CDR3 loop reads CASSQVGLAGGYEQYF. The nucleotide sequence reads TGCGCCAGCAGCCAGGTGGGACTAGCGGGAGGGTACGAGCAGTACTTC.